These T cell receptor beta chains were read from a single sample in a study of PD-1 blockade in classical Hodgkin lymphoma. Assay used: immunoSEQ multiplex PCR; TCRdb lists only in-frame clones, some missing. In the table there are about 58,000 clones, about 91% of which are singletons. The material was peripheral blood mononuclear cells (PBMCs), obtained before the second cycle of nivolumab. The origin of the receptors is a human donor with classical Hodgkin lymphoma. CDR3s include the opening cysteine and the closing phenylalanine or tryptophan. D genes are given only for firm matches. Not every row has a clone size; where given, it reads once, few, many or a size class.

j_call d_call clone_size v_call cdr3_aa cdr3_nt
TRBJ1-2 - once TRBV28 CASSLSFNYGYTF TGTGCCAGCAGTTTGTCTTTTAACTATGGCTACACCTTC
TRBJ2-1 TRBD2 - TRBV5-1 CASTHRGGENEQFF TGCGCCAGCACCCACCGGGGGGGCGAGAATGAGCAGTTCTTC
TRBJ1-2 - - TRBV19 CASGNREPYGYTF TGTGCCAGTGGGAACAGGGAGCCCTATGGCTACACCTTC
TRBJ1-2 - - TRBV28 CASRLRDPGIYGYTF TGTGCCAGCAGACTCCGGGACCCCGGTATCTATGGCTACACCTTC
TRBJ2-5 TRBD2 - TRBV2 CASLKIRSSGRFQETQYF TGTGCCAGCTTAAAAATCCGGTCTAGCGGGAGGTTCCAGGAGACCCAGTACTTC
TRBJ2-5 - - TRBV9 CASSVVPGQRETQYF TGTGCCAGCAGCGTAGTTCCGGGACAACGAGAGACCCAGTACTTC
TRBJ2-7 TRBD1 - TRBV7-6 CASSPTGTVAYEQYF TGTGCCAGCAGCCCTACCGGGACAGTCGCCTACGAGCAGTACTTC
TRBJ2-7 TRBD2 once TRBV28 CASSLGAGWSYEQYF TGTGCCAGCAGTTTGGGAGCGGGATGGAGTTACGAGCAGTACTTC
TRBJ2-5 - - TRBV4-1 CASSQNTLQETQYF TGCGCCAGCAGCCAAAATACCCTCCAAGAGACCCAGTACTTC
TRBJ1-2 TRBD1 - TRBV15 CATSLPDREEDGYTF TGTGCCACCAGCCTACCCGACAGGGAGGAAGATGGCTACACCTTC
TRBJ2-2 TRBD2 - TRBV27 CASSFGTSWDTGELFF TGTGCCAGCAGTTTTGGGACTAGCTGGGACACCGGGGAGCTGTTTTTT
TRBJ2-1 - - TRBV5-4 CASSLPHPGTYNEQFF TGTGCCAGCAGCTTGCCGCATCCAGGTACCTACAATGAGCAGTTCTTC
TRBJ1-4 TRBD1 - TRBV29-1 CSGILGQMDEKLFF TGCAGCGGTATATTGGGACAGATGGATGAAAAACTGTTTTTT
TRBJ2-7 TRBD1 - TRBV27 CASRTGTYEQYF TGTGCCAGCCGGACAGGTACTTACGAGCAGTACTTC
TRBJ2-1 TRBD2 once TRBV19 CASSIGGLSNNEQFF TGTGCCAGTAGTATTGGGGGACTAAGCAACAATGAGCAGTTCTTC
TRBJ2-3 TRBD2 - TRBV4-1 CASSPGTSGWDTQYF TGCGCCAGCAGCCCCGGGACTAGCGGGTGGGATACGCAGTATTTT
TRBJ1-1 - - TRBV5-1 CASSLAQTMNTEAFF TGCGCCAGCAGCTTGGCCCAAACCATGAACACTGAAGCTTTCTTT
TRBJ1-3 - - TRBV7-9 CASLSEWGGLAGNTIYF TGTGCCAGCCTCTCAGAATGGGGAGGACTGGCTGGAAACACCATATATTTT
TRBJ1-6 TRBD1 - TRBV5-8 CASSQVGQPYSYNSPLHF TGTGCCAGCAGCCAGGTGGGACAGCCCTACTCCTATAATTCACCCCTCCACTTT
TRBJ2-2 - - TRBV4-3 CASSSHGGNTGELFF TGCGCCAGCAGCTCGCACGGGGGGAACACCGGGGAGCTGTTTTTT
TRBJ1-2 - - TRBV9 CASSGHLTENYGYTF TGTGCCAGCAGCGGCCATCTGACAGAGAACTATGGCTACACCTTC
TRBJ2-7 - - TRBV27 CASSFPGGYEQYF TGTGCCAGCAGTTTCCCTGGCGGCTACGAGCAGTACTTC
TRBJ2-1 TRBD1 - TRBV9 CASSLTGAFYNEQFF TGTGCCAGCAGCTTAACAGGGGCCTTCTACAATGAGCAGTTCTTC
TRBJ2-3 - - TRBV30 CAWSAALDTQYF TGTGCCTGGAGTGCGGCCTTAGATACGCAGTATTTT
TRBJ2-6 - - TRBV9 CASSPITTGANVLTF TGTGCCAGCAGCCCCATTACCACTGGGGCCAACGTCCTGACTTTC
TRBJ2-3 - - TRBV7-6 CASSPALLDTQYF TGTGCCAGCAGCCCAGCGCTTTTAGATACGCAGTATTTT
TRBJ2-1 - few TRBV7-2 CASIRSYNEQFF TGTGCCAGCATTAGGTCCTACAATGAGCAGTTCTTC
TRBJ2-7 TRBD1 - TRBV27 CASSFGTGGSDEQYF TGTGCCAGCAGTTTTGGGACAGGGGGATCTGACGAGCAGTACTTC
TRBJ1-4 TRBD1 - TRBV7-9 CASSLQGATNEKLFF TGTGCCAGCAGCTTACAGGGGGCAACTAATGAAAAACTGTTTTTT
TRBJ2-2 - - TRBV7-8 CASSSSPAGELFF TGTGCCAGCAGCTCTTCCCCCGCCGGGGAGCTGTTTTTT
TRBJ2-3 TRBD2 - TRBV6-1 CASNPSGVDTQYF TGTGCCAGCAACCCTAGCGGGGTAGATACGCAGTATTTT
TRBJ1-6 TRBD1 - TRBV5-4 CASSYGQGTSYNSPLHF TGTGCCAGCAGCTACGGACAGGGGACGTCCTATAATTCACCCCTCCACTTT
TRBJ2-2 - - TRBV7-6 CASSLLGNTGELFF TGTGCCAGCAGCTTATTAGGGAACACCGGGGAGCTGTTTTTT
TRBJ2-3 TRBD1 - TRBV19 CASSWGQSTDTQYF TGTGCCAGTAGTTGGGGACAGTCCACAGATACGCAGTATTTT
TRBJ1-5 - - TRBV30 CAWSEGLKGNQPQHF TGTGCCTGGAGTGAGGGTCTTAAGGGCAATCAGCCCCAGCATTTT
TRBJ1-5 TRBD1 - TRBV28 CASSTDRDKIQPQHF TGTGCCAGCAGTACCGACAGGGATAAAATTCAGCCCCAGCATTTT
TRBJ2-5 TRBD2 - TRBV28 CASSVYNSGGLQETQYF TGTGCCAGCAGTGTGTACAACTCGGGAGGCCTACAAGAGACCCAGTACTTC
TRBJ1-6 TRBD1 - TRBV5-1 CASSPRTGSHNSPLHF TGCGCCAGCAGCCCACGGACAGGGAGCCATAATTCACCCCTCCACTTT
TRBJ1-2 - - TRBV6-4 CASSDPIYSYGYTF TGTGCCAGCAGTGATCCCATTTACTCCTATGGCTACACCTTC
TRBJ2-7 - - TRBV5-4 CASSLRSSVEQYF TGTGCCAGCAGCTTGAGGTCATCGGTAGAGCAGTACTTC
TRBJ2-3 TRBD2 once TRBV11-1 CASSLVVAGGSNTQYF TGTGCCAGCAGCTTAGTGGTAGCGGGAGGGTCAAATACGCAGTATTTT
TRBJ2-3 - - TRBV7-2 CASSLRGTQYF TGTGCCAGCAGCCTCCGAGGTACGCAGTATTTT
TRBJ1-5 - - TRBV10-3 CAISESLGGQPQHF TGTGCCATCAGTGAGTCTCTGGGGGGCCAGCCCCAGCATTTT
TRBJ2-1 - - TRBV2 CASSEEDNEQFF TGTGCCAGCAGTGAAGAGGACAATGAGCAGTTCTTC
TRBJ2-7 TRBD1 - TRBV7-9 CASSQTGVEQYF TGTGCCAGCAGCCAGACAGGGGTCGAGCAGTACTTC
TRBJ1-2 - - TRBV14 CASSLLSHTSNYGYTF TGTGCCAGCAGCCTCCTGAGCCACACATCCAACTATGGCTACACCTTC
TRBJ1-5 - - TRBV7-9 CASQLFRQGLNQPQHF TGTGCCAGCCAGCTTTTTCGTCAGGGGTTGAATCAGCCCCAGCATTTT
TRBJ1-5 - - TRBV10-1 CATASRGGRVYSNQPQHF TGCGCCACCGCCAGTAGGGGCGGGAGAGTTTATAGCAATCAGCCCCAGCATTTT